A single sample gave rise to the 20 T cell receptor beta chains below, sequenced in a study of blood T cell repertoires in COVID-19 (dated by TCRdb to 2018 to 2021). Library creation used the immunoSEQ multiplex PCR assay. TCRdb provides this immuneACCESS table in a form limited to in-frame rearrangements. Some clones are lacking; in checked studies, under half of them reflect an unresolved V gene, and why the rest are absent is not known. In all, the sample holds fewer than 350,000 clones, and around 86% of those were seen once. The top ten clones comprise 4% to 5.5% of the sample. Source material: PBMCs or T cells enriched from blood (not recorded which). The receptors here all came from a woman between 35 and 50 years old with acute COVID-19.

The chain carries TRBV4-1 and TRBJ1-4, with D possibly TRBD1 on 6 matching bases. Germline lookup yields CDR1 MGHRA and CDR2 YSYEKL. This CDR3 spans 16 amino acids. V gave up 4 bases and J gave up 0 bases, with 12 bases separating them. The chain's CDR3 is CASSPEDSSTNEKLFF. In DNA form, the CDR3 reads TGCGCCAGCAGCCCGGAGGACAGTTCAACTAATGAAAAACTGTTTTTT.

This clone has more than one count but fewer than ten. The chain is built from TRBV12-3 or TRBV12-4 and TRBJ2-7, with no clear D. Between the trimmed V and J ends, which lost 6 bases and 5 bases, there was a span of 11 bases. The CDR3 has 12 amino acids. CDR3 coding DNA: TGTGCCAGCAGCTTACTAAACCACGAGCAGTACTTC. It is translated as CASSLLNHEQYF.

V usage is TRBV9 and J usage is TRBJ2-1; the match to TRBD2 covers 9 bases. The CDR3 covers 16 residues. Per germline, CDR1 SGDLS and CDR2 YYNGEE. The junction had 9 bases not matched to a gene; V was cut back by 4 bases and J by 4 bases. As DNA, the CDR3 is TGTGCCAGCAGCACCCTTTCTAGCGGGGCATACAATGAGCAGTTCTTC. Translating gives CASSTLSSGAYNEQFF.

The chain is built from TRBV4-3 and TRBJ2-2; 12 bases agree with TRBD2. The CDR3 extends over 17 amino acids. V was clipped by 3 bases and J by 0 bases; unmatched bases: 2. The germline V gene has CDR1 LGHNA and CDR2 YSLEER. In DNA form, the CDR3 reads TGCGCCAGCAGCCACAGACTAGCGGGAGCGAACACCGGGGAGCTGTTTTTT. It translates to CASSHRLAGANTGELFF.

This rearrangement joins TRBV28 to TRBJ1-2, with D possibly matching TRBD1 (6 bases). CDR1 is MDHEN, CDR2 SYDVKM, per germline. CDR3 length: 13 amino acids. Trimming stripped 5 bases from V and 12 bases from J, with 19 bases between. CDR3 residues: CASSPRDTNLNTF. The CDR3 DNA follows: TGTGCCAGCAGTCCCCGGGACACGAACCTTAACACCTTC.

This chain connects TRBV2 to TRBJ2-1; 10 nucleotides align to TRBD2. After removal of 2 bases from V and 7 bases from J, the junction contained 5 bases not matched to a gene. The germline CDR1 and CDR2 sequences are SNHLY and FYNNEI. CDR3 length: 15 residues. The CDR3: CASSERGLASNEQFF. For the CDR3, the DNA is TGTGCCAGCAGTGAACGGGGACTAGCGTCAAATGAGCAGTTCTTC.

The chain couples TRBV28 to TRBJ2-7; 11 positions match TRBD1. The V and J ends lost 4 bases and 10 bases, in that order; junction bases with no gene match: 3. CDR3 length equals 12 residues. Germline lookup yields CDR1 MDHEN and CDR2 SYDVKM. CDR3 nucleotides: TGTGCCAGCAGTTGGGGACAGGGGGAACAGTACTTC. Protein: CASSWGQGEQYF.

The CDR3 sequence: CAIIGTAAISSYNEQFF. As DNA, the CDR3 is TGTGCCATCATCGGGACTGCGGCGATCAGCTCCTACAATGAGCAGTTCTTC. The rearrangement joins TRBV10-3 to TRBJ2-1; TRBD2 is a possible D gene (6 bases). V lost 7 bases and J lost 0, with 19 bases in between. Germline V gene sequence: CDR1 ENHRY, CDR2 SYGVKD. The CDR3 loop spans 17 amino acids.

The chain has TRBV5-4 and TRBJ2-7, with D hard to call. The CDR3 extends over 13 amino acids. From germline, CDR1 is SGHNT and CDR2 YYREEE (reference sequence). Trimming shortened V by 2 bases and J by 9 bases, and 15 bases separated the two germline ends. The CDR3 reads CASSLTDGSGQYF. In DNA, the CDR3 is TGTGCCAGCAGCTTAACTGACGGGTCGGGGCAGTACTTC.

DNA of the CDR3: TGTGCCAGTAGTTTTAACAATGAGCAGTTCTTC. This codes for CASSFNNEQFF. V gene TRBV19 combines with J gene TRBJ2-1; no clear D gene. CDR1 and CDR2 (germline): LNHDA, SQIVND (reference sequence). This CDR3 has 11 amino acids. V shed 5 bases and J shed 5 bases, with 4 bases lying between them.

The CDR3: CASSGGQSSYNEQFF. CDR3 bases: TGTGCCAGCAGTGGAGGACAGAGCTCCTACAATGAGCAGTTCTTC. J is TRBJ2-1 and V is TRBV28, with D possibly TRBD1 on 6 matching bases. V dropped 5 bases and J dropped 0 bases, with 11 bases sitting between them. Germline CDR1 MDHEN, CDR2 SYDVKM. CDR3 length: 15 residues.

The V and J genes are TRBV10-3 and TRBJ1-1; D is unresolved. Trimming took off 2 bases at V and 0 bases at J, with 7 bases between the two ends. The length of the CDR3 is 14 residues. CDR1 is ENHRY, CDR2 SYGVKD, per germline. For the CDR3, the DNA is TGTGCCATCAGTGAGGGCGGTATGAACACTGAAGCTTTCTTT. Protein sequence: CAISEGGMNTEAFF.

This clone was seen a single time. The CDR3 here is CASRTTRGTEAFF. As DNA, the CDR3 is TGTGCCAGCAGGACGACCCGGGGCACTGAAGCTTTCTTT. V gene TRBV7-2 combines with J gene TRBJ1-1; D uncertain. The germline gives CDR1 SGHTA, CDR2 FQGNSA. V lost 6 bases, J lost 4 bases, and 12 bases lay in between. The CDR3 consists of 13 residues.

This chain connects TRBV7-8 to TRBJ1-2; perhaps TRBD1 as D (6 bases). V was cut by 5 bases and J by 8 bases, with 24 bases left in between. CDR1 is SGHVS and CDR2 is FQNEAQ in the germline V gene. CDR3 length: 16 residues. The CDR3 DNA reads TGTGCCAGCAGCCCACCCGCTTCGGGGGGCCCTAGGGGCTACACCTTC. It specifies CASSPPASGGPRGYTF.

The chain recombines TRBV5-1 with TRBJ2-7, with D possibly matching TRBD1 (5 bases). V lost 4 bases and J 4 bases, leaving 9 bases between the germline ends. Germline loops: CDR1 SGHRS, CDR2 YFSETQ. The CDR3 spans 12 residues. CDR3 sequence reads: CASSTTGYEQYF. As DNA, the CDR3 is TGCGCCAGCAGCACTACAGGATACGAGCAGTACTTC.

CDR3 in DNA: TGTGCCAGCAGCCCCGCAGGGACAGGACCAGGGACCGGGGAGCTGTTTTTT. Translating it yields CASSPAGTGPGTGELFF. The gene calls are TRBV3-1 (or the pseudogene TRBV3-2) and TRBJ2-2; TRBD1 agrees at 8 bases. The CDR3 loop spans 17 amino acids. Trimming removed 4 bases from V and 5 bases from J; junction bases left unmatched: 12. Germline V gene data show CDR1 as LGHDT and CDR2 as YNNKEL (reference sequence).

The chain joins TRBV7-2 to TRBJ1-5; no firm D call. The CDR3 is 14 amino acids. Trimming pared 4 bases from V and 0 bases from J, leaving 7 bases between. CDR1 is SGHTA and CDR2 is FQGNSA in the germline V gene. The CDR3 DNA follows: TGTGCCAGCAGCTCTACTCTTAGCAATCAGCCCCAGCATTTT. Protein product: CASSSTLSNQPQHF. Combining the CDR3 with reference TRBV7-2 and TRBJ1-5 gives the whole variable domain GAGVSQSPSNKVTEKGKDVELRCDPISGHTALYWYRQSLGQGLEFLIYFQGNSAPDKSGLPSDRFSAERTGGSVSTLTIQRTQQEDSAVYLCASSSTLSNQPQHFGDGTRLSIL.

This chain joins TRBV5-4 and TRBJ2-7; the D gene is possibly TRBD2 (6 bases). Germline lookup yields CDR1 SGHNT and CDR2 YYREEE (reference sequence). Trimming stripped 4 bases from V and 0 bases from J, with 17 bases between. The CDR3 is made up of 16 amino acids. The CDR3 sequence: CASSGGTETPSYEQYF. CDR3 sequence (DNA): TGTGCCAGCAGCGGGGGGACCGAAACCCCCTCCTACGAGCAGTACTTC.

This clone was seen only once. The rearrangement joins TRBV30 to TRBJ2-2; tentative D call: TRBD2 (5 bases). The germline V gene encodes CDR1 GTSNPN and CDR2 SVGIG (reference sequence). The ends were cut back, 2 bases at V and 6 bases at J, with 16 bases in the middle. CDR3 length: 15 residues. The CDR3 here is CAWSSFTSLPGELFF. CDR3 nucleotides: TGTGCCTGGAGTTCCTTCACTAGTCTTCCCGGGGAGCTGTTTTTT.

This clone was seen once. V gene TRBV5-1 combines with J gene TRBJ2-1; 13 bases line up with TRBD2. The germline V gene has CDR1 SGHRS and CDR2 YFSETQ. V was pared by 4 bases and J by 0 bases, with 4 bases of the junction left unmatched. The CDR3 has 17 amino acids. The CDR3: CASSGTSGTSSYNEQFF. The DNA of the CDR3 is TGCGCCAGCAGCGGGACTAGCGGGACGAGCTCCTACAATGAGCAGTTCTTC.